The 24 T cell receptor beta chains presented below share a single source sample, sequenced in a study of T cell responses to AZD1222 COVID-19 vaccine (dated by TCRdb to about 2021). Library preparation was by the immunoSEQ multiplex PCR assay. TCRdb re-hosts the immuneACCESS table, in-frame sequences only. Its copies lack some clones; in the studies checked, an unresolved V gene accounts for under half of them, and the cause for the rest is not known. The sample table records approximately 93,000 clones; around 91% of these occur just once. 5% to 6% of the sample is taken by the ten largest. What the time point label conveys for this sample: about 28 days (+/-7) after the second vaccine dose. The specimen comprised peripheral blood, sampled 28 days after the second AZD1222 dose. The receptors were gathered from an adult who received the AZD1222 COVID-19 vaccine.

The CDR3 reads CASSIWTSGYGTQYF. The CDR3 region has the DNA TGTGCCAGCAGCATATGGACATCGGGGTATGGGACCCAGTACTTC. The chain links TRBV11-2 to TRBJ2-5, with D possibly being TRBD1 or TRBD2 (5 bases each). Deletions cut 5 bases from V and 7 bases from J, with 20 bases between. Germline V CDR1 and CDR2: SGHAT, FQNNGV. The CDR3 contains 15 residues.

A few counts support this clone. The rearrangement joins TRBV18 to TRBJ2-1; 8 positions agree with TRBD1. After removal of 5 bases from V and 9 bases from J, the junction contained 12 bases not matched to a gene. This CDR3 contains 15 residues. Germline V lookup: CDR1 KGHSH, CDR2 LQKENI. The CDR3, as DNA: TGTGCCAGCTCAGCGTTGACAGGGGAATCCGGTGAGCAGTTCTTC. Translating gives CASSALTGESGEQFF.

The genes are TRBV19 and TRBJ1-4, with TRBD1 as a possible D gene (5 bases). The CDR3 has 13 residues. The germline V gene encodes CDR1 LNHDA and CDR2 SQIVND (reference sequence). Trimming took off 6 bases at V and 3 bases at J, with 8 bases between the two ends. The CDR3 DNA reads as TGTGCCAGTAGAGGGACGGCTAATGAAAAACTGTTTTTT. Translation: CASRGTANEKLFF.

The chain employs TRBV5-8 and TRBJ1-1; no reliable D call. The CDR3 loop spans 11 amino acids. CDR1 is SGHTS and CDR2 is YDEGEE in the germline V gene. The V end lost 7 bases, the J end lost 7 bases, and 11 bases lay between the germline ends. DNA of the CDR3: TGTGCCAGCGGGCTGTCGAGTGAAGCTTTCTTT. Translated, it gives CASGLSSEAFF.

This clone appeared a single time. This rearrangement joins TRBV5-5 to TRBJ1-1; possibly TRBD1 for D (5 bases). CDR1 and CDR2 from the germline V gene are SGHKS and YYEKEE (reference sequence). CDR3 length: 14 residues. V lost 4 bases to trimming and J lost 4 bases, with 14 bases between them. The CDR3 DNA sequence: TGTGCCAGCAGCCTAATCCCAGGGAGCACTGAAGCTTTCTTT. Protein product: CASSLIPGSTEAFF.

The V gene is TRBV30, the J gene TRBJ1-4; D unresolved. This CDR3 has 11 residues. V gave up 3 bases and J gave up 10 bases, with 9 bases separating them. Germline CDR1 is GTSNPN and CDR2 is SVGIG (reference sequence). CDR3 DNA: TGTGCCTGGAGGCACAGTGGAAAACTGTTTTTT. This gives the protein CAWRHSGKLFF.

V is TRBV30 and J is TRBJ2-1; TRBD1 might be the D (5 bases). This CDR3 comprises 13 residues. Looked up from germline, CDR1 is GTSNPN and CDR2 is SVGIG (reference sequence). V was clipped by 4 bases and J by 9 bases, with 16 bases between them. CDR3 protein: CAWTFSWGREQFF. CDR3 nucleotides: TGTGCCTGGACCTTTAGTTGGGGCCGTGAGCAGTTCTTC. Based on the CDR3 plus reference TRBV30 and TRBJ2-1, the full variable domain is SQTIHQWPATLVQPVGSPLSLECTVEGTSNPNLYWYRQAAGRGLQLLFYSVGIGQISSEVPQNLSASRPQDRQFILSSKKLLLSDSGFYLCAWTFSWGREQFFGPGTRLTVL.

This chain connects TRBV19 to TRBJ1-1; 7 bases map to TRBD1. The germline V gene has CDR1 LNHDA and CDR2 SQIVND (reference sequence). Losses at the gene ends were 1 base for V and 8 bases for J; bases not matched to a gene: 7. The CDR3 totals 14 residues. As DNA, the CDR3 is TGTGCCAGTAGTATAGGGTGGGGACAGTTAGAAGCTTTCTTT. Protein product: CASSIGWGQLEAFF.

A few counts support this clone. The chain carries TRBV7-8 and TRBJ1-2, with D perhaps matching TRBD1 (5 bases). This CDR3 is 17 amino acids long. The V end was cut by 4 bases, the J end by 2 bases, with 20 bases between. Germline loops: CDR1 SGHVS, CDR2 FQNEAQ. The CDR3 reads CASSSGGVPPGNYGYTF. The CDR3 bases are TGTGCCAGCAGCTCCGGGGGAGTACCACCAGGAAACTATGGCTACACCTTC.

This clone showed up just a few times. The chain carries TRBV11-2 and TRBJ1-2; no reliable D call. Trimming removed 4 bases at V and 5 bases at J, with 11 bases between. This CDR3 is built from 13 residues. Germline V gene data show CDR1 as SGHAT and CDR2 as FQNNGV. For the CDR3, the DNA is TGTGCCAGCAGCTCCCAATCGGCGTATGGCTACACCTTC. Translated, it gives CASSSQSAYGYTF. Filled out from reference TRBV11-2 and TRBJ1-2, the complete variable domain reads EAGVAQSPRYKIIEKRQSVAFWCNPISGHATLYWYQQILGQGPKLLIQFQNNGVVDDSQLPKDRFSAERLKGVDSTLKIQPAKLEDSAVYLCASSSQSAYGYTFGSGTRLTVV.

The V and J genes are TRBV27 and TRBJ1-1; D unclear. The CDR3 covers 14 residues. V was cut by 3 bases and J by 0 bases, with 8 bases left in between. Germline-derived CDR1 and CDR2 are MNHEY and SMNVEV (reference sequence). CDR3 sequence: CASSFGLMNTEAFF. As DNA, the CDR3 is TGTGCCAGCAGTTTTGGCCTCATGAACACTGAAGCTTTCTTT.

This rearrangement joins TRBV5-4 to TRBJ2-1; D might be TRBD2 (6 bases). This CDR3 contains 14 residues. Between the trimmed V and J ends, which lost 2 bases and 4 bases, there was a span of 10 bases. CDR1 is SGHNT and CDR2 is YYREEE in the germline V gene (reference sequence). CDR3 sequence reads: CASSLAGFYNEQFF. CDR3 coding DNA: TGTGCCAGCAGCTTAGCGGGTTTTTACAATGAGCAGTTCTTC.

The chain links TRBV5-1 to TRBJ1-2, with 7 bases lining up with TRBD1. Germline trimming cut 4 bases from V and 4 bases from J; bases unmatched to any gene: 13. From germline, CDR1 is SGHRS and CDR2 YFSETQ. CDR3 length: 16 amino acids. The CDR3 protein is CASSPGGRSVGYGYTF. The CDR3 DNA sequence: TGCGCCAGCAGCCCAGGGGGGCGAAGTGTTGGCTATGGCTACACCTTC.

The chain is built from TRBV28 and TRBJ2-5; weak D call: TRBD2 (6 bases). This CDR3 is built from 15 residues. The germline gives CDR1 MDHEN, CDR2 SYDVKM. Trimming took off 1 base at V and 2 bases at J, with 11 bases between the two ends. The CDR3 reads CASSLFSGGQETQYF. The CDR3 DNA reads as TGTGCCAGCAGTTTATTTTCCGGGGGTCAAGAGACCCAGTACTTC.

J is TRBJ2-7 and V is TRBV6-2 or TRBV6-3; D is unclear. Deletions cut 5 bases from V and 0 bases from J, with 14 bases between. Germline assignment: CDR1 MNHEY and CDR2 SVGEGT. CDR3 size: 15 residues. CDR3 region: CASSPLVRASYEQYF. The CDR3 region has the DNA TGTGCCAGCAGTCCCCTGGTTAGGGCCTCCTACGAGCAGTACTTC.

The chain employs TRBV15 and TRBJ2-7; no firm D call. V was pared by 3 bases and J by 7 bases, with 16 bases between. Germline V gives CDR1 LNHNV, CDR2 YYDKDF (reference sequence). The CDR3 totals 14 residues. CDR3 in amino acids: CATSRGDRWWEQYF. CDR3 bases: TGTGCCACCAGCAGGGGCGATCGATGGTGGGAGCAGTACTTC.

The V gene is TRBV18, the J gene TRBJ1-5; 9 bases match TRBD1. The germline CDR1 and CDR2 sequences are KGHSH and LQKENI. After removal of 3 bases from V and 6 bases from J, the junction contained 6 bases not matched to a gene. The CDR3 is 15 amino acids. The chain's CDR3 is CASSPRDREGQPQHF. In nucleotides, the CDR3 is TGTGCCAGCTCACCCCGGGACAGGGAAGGTCAGCCCCAGCATTTT.

This rearrangement joins TRBV18 to TRBJ2-2, with D possibly TRBD1 on 6 matching bases. With 0 bases removed from V and 7 bases from J, the gap between germline ends came to 12 bases. CDR1 and CDR2 (germline): KGHSH, LQKENI. This CDR3 has 15 residues. CDR3 sequence (DNA): TGTGCCAGCTCACCACCGTTCCAGGGGAACGGGGAGCTGTTTTTT. Its translation: CASSPPFQGNGELFF.

V is TRBV9 and J is TRBJ2-1, with D possibly being TRBD2 (7 bases). The CDR3 spans 16 residues. The V end lost 4 bases, the J end lost 8 bases, and 22 bases lay between the germline ends. Germline V gene data show CDR1 as SGDLS and CDR2 as YYNGEE. Written as DNA, the CDR3 is TGTGCCAGCAGCCCCCAGGGAGACGGGGGGCTCTATGAGCAGTTCTTC. This sequence encodes CASSPQGDGGLYEQFF.

This rearrangement joins TRBV7-9 to TRBJ2-2, with 7 bases identical to TRBD2. The V segment lost 3 bases and the J segment 2 bases; nucleotides outside the gene matches: 6. CDR3 length: 16 amino acids. The germline V gene has CDR1 SEHNR and CDR2 FQNEAQ (reference sequence). The CDR3 DNA follows: TGTGCCAGCAGCTTTGGGCTAGCGGTCAACACCGGGGAGCTGTTTTTT. It codes for CASSFGLAVNTGELFF.

The V and J genes are TRBV18 and TRBJ1-2; D gene unclear. This CDR3 region has 11 residues. Trimming took 5 bases from V and 0 from J, leaving 1 base between them. CDR1 KGHSH and CDR2 LQKENI come from the germline V gene. CDR3 nucleotide sequence: TGTGCCAGCTCAGCTAACTATGGCTACACCTTC. Protein sequence: CASSANYGYTF.

This rearrangement joins TRBV6-5 to TRBJ1-2; a weak D match, TRBD1 (5 bases). V gave up 5 bases and J gave up 3 bases, with 10 bases separating them. Germline-derived CDR1 and CDR2 are MNHEY and SVGAGI. This CDR3 has 13 residues. The DNA of the CDR3 is TGTGCCAGCAGTCCCCGCAGGGACTATGGCTACACCTTC. Translated: CASSPRRDYGYTF.

The V call is TRBV19, the J call TRBJ1-2, with TRBD1 matching over 8 bases. V shed 5 bases, J shed 5 bases, and the junction held 7 bases outside the gene matches. Germline-derived CDR1 and CDR2 are LNHDA and SQIVND (reference sequence). The CDR3 consists of 14 residues. The CDR3 sequence: CASSVLTGDYGYTF. CDR3 sequence (DNA): TGTGCCAGTAGTGTCCTGACAGGGGATTATGGCTACACCTTC. The whole variable domain, remainder taken from reference TRBV19 and TRBJ1-2, is DGGITQSPKYLFRKEGQNVTLSCEQNLNHDAMYWYRQDPGQGLRLIYYSQIVNDFQKGDIAEGYSVSREKKESFPLTVTSAQKNPTAFYLCASSVLTGDYGYTFGSGTRLTVV.

The DNA for the CDR3 is TGTGCCAGCAGCCCTCAATCTTCAACTAATGAAAAACTGTTTTTT. Translating gives CASSPQSSTNEKLFF. The chain couples TRBV7-9 to TRBJ1-4; unclear D gene. The CDR3 spans 15 residues. Trimming pared 5 bases from V and 0 bases from J, leaving 10 bases between. Germline lookup yields CDR1 SEHNR and CDR2 FQNEAQ (reference sequence).